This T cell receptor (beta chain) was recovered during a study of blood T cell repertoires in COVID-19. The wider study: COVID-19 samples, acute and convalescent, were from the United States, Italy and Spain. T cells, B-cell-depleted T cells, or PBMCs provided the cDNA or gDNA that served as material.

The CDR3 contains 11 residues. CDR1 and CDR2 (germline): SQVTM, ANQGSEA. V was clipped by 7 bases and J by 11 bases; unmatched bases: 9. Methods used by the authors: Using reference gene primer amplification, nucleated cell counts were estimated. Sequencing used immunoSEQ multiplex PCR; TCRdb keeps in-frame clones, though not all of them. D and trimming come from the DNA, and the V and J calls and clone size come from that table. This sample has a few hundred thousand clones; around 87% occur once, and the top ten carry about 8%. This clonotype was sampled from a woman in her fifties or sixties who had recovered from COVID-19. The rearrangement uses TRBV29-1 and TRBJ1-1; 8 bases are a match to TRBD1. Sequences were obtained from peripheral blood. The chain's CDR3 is CSAGQGGSAFF. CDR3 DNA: TGCAGCGCCGGACAGGGAGGGTCCGCTTTCTTT.